The 20 T cell receptor beta chains below come from one sample, sequenced in a study of brain T cells in children with intractable seizures. Produced via immunoSEQ multiplex PCR; TCRdb's table is partial and in-frame only. The sample lists hundreds of thousands of clones, about 93% occurring once. The time point is: blood from clinic visit 5 months post-surgery; TSC patient then seizure free. Sample: peripheral blood, taken less than 6 months after surgery. The receptor source for this set is a boy in the first two years of life with tuberous sclerosis and intractable seizures.

The V and J genes are TRBV6-2 or TRBV6-3 and TRBJ2-3; TRBD2 agrees at 9 bases. The germline gives CDR1 MNHEY, CDR2 SVGEGT. The length of the CDR3 is 16 residues. Germline trimming cut 0 bases from V and 0 bases from J; bases unmatched to any gene: 1. CDR3 loop: CASSYSTSGSTDTQYF. The CDR3 nucleotides are TGTGCCAGCAGTTACTCGACTAGCGGAAGCACAGATACGCAGTATTTT.

The rearrangement links TRBV14 to TRBJ1-1; D is undetermined. Trimming left V 1 base short and J 3 bases short, with 15 bases between. Per germline, CDR1 SGHDN and CDR2 FVKESK. The CDR3 runs to 16 residues. The CDR3 DNA is TGTGCCAGCAGCCAAGTTTTGGGAACACCTTACACTGAAGCTTTCTTT. Translating it yields CASSQVLGTPYTEAFF. Using reference TRBV14 and TRBJ1-1 for the parts outside the CDR3, the full variable domain is EAGVTQFPSHSVIEKGQTVTLRCDPISGHDNLYWYRRVMGKEIKFLLHFVKESKQDESGMPNNRFLAERTGGTYSTLKVQPAELEDSGVYFCASSQVLGTPYTEAFFGQGTRLTVV.

This clone was seen a handful of times. This sequence joins TRBV9 and TRBJ2-1, with a weak D call TRBD2 (5 bases). The CDR3 contains 12 residues. The V end was cut by 4 bases, the J end by 9 bases, with 11 bases between. Germline V lookup: CDR1 SGDLS, CDR2 YYNGEE. The CDR3 reads CASSPKRGEQFF. CDR3 bases: TGTGCCAGCAGCCCTAAACGGGGTGAGCAGTTCTTC.

The chain couples TRBV29-1 to TRBJ2-6; D perhaps matches TRBD2 (6 bases). The CDR3 runs to 17 residues. Trimming left V 1 base short and J 0 bases short, with 13 bases between. CDR1 is SQVTM, CDR2 ANQGSEA, per germline. CDR3 in DNA: TGCAGCGTTGAAGGTAGGAGGGTTAGCTCTGGGGCCAACGTCCTGACTTTC. Translating gives CSVEGRRVSSGANVLTF.

This clone appeared a single time. This rearrangement joins TRBV5-6 to TRBJ2-5; D is undetermined. CDR1 is SGHDT, CDR2 YYEEEE, per germline. This CDR3 comprises 14 residues. Trimming took off 0 bases at V and 5 bases at J, with 11 bases between the two ends. For the CDR3, the DNA is TGTGCCAGCAGCTTGGTGGGCGTTTGGGAGACCCAGTACTTC. It codes for CASSLVGVWETQYF.

This chain joins TRBV3-1 (or the pseudogene TRBV3-2) and TRBJ2-1, with 7 nucleotides matching TRBD2. The CDR3 totals 14 residues. CDR1 is LGHDT and CDR2 is YNNKEL in the germline V gene (reference sequence). V dropped 6 bases and J dropped 4; count of bases not matched to a gene: 6. The CDR3 region is CASSLAVRYNEQFF. The CDR3 DNA follows: TGTGCCAGCAGTCTAGCGGTCCGGTACAATGAGCAGTTCTTC.

The genes are TRBV6-5 and TRBJ1-1; tentatively, D is TRBD1 (6 bases). With 7 bases removed from V and 0 bases from J, the gap between germline ends came to 12 bases. The germline CDR1 and CDR2 sequences are MNHEY and SVGAGI. This CDR3 has 14 residues. The CDR3 region has the DNA TGTGCCAGCACTTTGGACAGAATGAACACTGAAGCTTTCTTT. As protein: CASTLDRMNTEAFF.

This chain links TRBV10-3 with TRBJ2-7; TRBD2 might be the D (5 bases). CDR3 size: 12 residues. V was pared by 0 bases and J by 7 bases, with 7 bases between. Germline CDR1 is ENHRY and CDR2 is SYGVKD. The CDR3 DNA is TGTGCCATCAGTGAGTCAGGGAGAGAGCAGTACTTC. Protein: CAISESGREQYF.

This chain joins TRBV6-5 and TRBJ2-1; the match to TRBD2 covers 10 bases. Trimming cost V 6 bases and J 8 bases; bases outside gene matches: 7. The CDR3 has 14 residues. From germline, CDR1 is MNHEY and CDR2 SVGAGI. The CDR3 here is CASRIAGGFDEQFF. The DNA of the CDR3 is TGTGCCAGCAGGATAGCGGGGGGATTCGATGAGCAGTTCTTC.

The rearrangement uses TRBV18 and TRBJ2-3; D possibly corresponds to TRBD1 (6 bases). CDR1 and CDR2 from the germline V gene are KGHSH and LQKENI. Trimming removed 6 bases from V and 3 bases from J, with 13 bases in between. The length of the CDR3 is 14 residues. The DNA for the CDR3 is TGTGCCAGCTCCCCAGGGGATAGGACAGATACGCAGTATTTT. This encodes CASSPGDRTDTQYF.

This clone is a singleton in its sample. V usage is TRBV10-3 and J usage is TRBJ1-3; TRBD1 aligns across 8 bases. Germline V gene data show CDR1 as ENHRY and CDR2 as SYGVKD. With V trimmed by 1 base and J by 0 bases, 2 bases remained unmatched. The CDR3 is made up of 16 amino acids. CDR3 protein: CAISEWTGPSGNTIYF. As DNA, the CDR3 is TGTGCCATCAGTGAGTGGACAGGGCCCTCTGGAAACACCATATATTTT.

V is TRBV10-1 and J is TRBJ2-3; D possibly matches TRBD1 or TRBD2 (5 bases each). V shed 5 bases and J shed 0 bases, with 9 bases lying between them. CDR1 is WNHNN and CDR2 is SYGVQD in the germline V gene (reference sequence). This CDR3 region has 14 residues. In nucleotides, the CDR3 is TGCGCCAGCAGTAGGGACCGCAGCACAGATACGCAGTATTTT. Translating it yields CASSRDRSTDTQYF.

This chain joins TRBV4-1 and TRBJ2-1; D is perhaps TRBD1 (5 bases). The germline V gene encodes CDR1 MGHRA and CDR2 YSYEKL. The CDR3 has 17 residues. V shed 4 bases and J shed 0 bases, with 16 bases lying between them. The CDR3, as DNA: TGCGCCAGCAGCCCGAATTTTTGGGGCAGCTCCTACAATGAGCAGTTCTTC. It yields the protein CASSPNFWGSSYNEQFF.

The V gene is TRBV6-5, the J gene TRBJ1-4; weak D call: TRBD1 (5 bases). Trimming pared 5 bases from V and 8 bases from J, leaving 18 bases between. This CDR3 comprises 15 residues. CDR1 and CDR2 from the germline V gene are MNHEY and SVGAGI. Here the CDR3 DNA reads TGTGCCAGCAGTCAGAATCCCGGGGCCCGGGAAAAACTGTTTTTT. As protein: CASSQNPGAREKLFF.

The gene calls are TRBV19 and TRBJ2-1; the match to TRBD2 covers 7 bases. With 4 bases clipped from V and 7 bases from J, the junction kept 4 bases outside the gene matches. CDR3 size: 13 residues. CDR1 LNHDA and CDR2 SQIVND come from the germline V gene (reference sequence). As DNA, the CDR3 is TGTGCCAGTAGTAGTAGGGAGGGAAATGAGCAGTTCTTC. It codes for CASSSREGNEQFF.

This clone is a singleton in its sample. The chain is built from TRBV9 and TRBJ2-1; 8 bases align to TRBD2. This CDR3 region has 15 residues. Germline CDR1 reads SGDLS; CDR2 reads YYNGEE. V shed 3 bases and J 6 bases; nucleotides not matched to a gene: 8. The CDR3 DNA sequence: TGTGCCAGCAGCGGGGATAGCGGGAATGTCAATGAGCAGTTCTTC. It is translated as CASSGDSGNVNEQFF.

V is TRBV5-1 and J is TRBJ2-5; 12 nucleotides match TRBD1. This CDR3 is built from 16 residues. The junction had 7 bases not matched to a gene; V was cut back by 3 bases and J by 4 bases. Germline assignment: CDR1 SGHRS and CDR2 YFSETQ. CDR3 residues: CASSWTGTGGGETQYF. The CDR3 nucleotides read TGCGCCAGCAGCTGGACCGGGACAGGGGGCGGAGAGACCCAGTACTTC.

This clone was found once. The CDR3 sequence: CASSLLVRGADTQYF. The CDR3 DNA reads as TGTGCCAGCAGCTTACTGGTGAGGGGGGCAGATACGCAGTATTTT. This sequence joins TRBV11-1 and TRBJ2-3; the D call may be TRBD1 or TRBD2 (6 bases each). Germline V gives CDR1 SGHAT, CDR2 FQDESV (reference sequence). The V end lost 2 bases, the J end lost 4 bases, and 13 bases lay between the germline ends. The CDR3 contains 15 residues.

V usage is TRBV19 and J usage is TRBJ2-7, with TRBD1 identical over 8 bases. Germline V gene sequence: CDR1 LNHDA, CDR2 SQIVND (reference sequence). Trimming removed 3 bases from V and 5 bases from J; junction bases left unmatched: 6. The CDR3 spans 14 residues. The CDR3 DNA follows: TGTGCCAGTAGTATCGGGTCAGGGGGCGACGAGCAGTACTTC. This translates into CASSIGSGGDEQYF.

The chain uses TRBV25-1 and TRBJ2-1, with TRBD2 identical over 7 bases. V lost 4 bases and J lost 8; bases outside the gene matches: 17. This CDR3 has 17 amino acids. Germline V gene sequence: CDR1 MGHDK, CDR2 SYGVNS. CDR3 region: CASSVPTRTSGDHEQFF. For the CDR3, the DNA is TGTGCCAGCAGTGTTCCTACTAGGACTAGTGGGGACCATGAGCAGTTCTTC.